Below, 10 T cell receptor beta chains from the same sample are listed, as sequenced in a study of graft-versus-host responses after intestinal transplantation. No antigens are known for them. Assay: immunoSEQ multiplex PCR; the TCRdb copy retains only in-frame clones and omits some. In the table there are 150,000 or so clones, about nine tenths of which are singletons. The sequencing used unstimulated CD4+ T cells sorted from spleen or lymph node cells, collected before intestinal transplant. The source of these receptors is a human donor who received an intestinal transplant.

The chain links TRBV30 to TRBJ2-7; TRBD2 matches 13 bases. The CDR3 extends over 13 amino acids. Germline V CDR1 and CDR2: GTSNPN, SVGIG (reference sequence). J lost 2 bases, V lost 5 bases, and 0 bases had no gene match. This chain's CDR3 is CAWGTSGAYEQYF. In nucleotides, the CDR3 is TGTGCCTGGGGGACTAGCGGGGCCTACGAGCAGTACTTC. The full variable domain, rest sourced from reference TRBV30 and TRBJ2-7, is SQTIHQWPATLVQPVGSPLSLECTVEGTSNPNLYWYRQAAGRGLQLLFYSVGIGQISSEVPQNLSASRPQDRQFILSSKKLLLSDSGFYLCAWGTSGAYEQYFGPGTRLTVT.

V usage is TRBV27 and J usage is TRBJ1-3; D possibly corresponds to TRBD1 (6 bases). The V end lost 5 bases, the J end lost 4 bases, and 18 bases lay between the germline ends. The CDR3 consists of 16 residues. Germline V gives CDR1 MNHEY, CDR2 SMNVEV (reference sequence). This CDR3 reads CASSPSPEGGGNTIYF. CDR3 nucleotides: TGTGCCAGCAGTCCATCCCCGGAGGGGGGAGGAAACACCATATATTTT.

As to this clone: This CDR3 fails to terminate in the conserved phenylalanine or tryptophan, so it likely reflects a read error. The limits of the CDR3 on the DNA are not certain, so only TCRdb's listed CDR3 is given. CDR3 sequence: CGSEQRKG. The chain couples TRBV6-1 to TRBJ2-7; TRBD2, as called in the table, went unchecked against the DNA. Including both end residues, the CDR3 is 8 amino acids long. Per germline, CDR1 MNHNS and CDR2 SASEGT.

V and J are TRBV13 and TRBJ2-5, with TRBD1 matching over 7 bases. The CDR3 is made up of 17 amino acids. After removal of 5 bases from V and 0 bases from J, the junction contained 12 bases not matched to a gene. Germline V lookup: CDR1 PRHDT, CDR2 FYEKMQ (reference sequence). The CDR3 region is CASSPRRGTEYQETQYF. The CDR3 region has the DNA TGTGCCAGCAGCCCCCGCCGTGGGACAGAGTACCAAGAGACCCAGTACTTC.

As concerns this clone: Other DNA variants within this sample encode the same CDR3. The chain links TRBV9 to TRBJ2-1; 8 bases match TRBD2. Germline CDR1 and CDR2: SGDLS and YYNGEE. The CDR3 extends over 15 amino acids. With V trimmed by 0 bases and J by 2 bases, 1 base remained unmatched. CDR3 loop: CASSVAGGPYNEQFF. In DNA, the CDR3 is TGTGCCAGCAGCGTAGCGGGAGGGCCCTACAATGAGCAGTTCTTC.

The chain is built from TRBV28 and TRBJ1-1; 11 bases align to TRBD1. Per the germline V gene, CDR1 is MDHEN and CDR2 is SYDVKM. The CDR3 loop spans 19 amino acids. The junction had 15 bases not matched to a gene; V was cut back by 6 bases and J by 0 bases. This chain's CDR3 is CASRLRRGQGDWVNTEAFF. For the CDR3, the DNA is TGTGCCAGCAGACTTAGACGGGGACAGGGGGACTGGGTGAACACTGAAGCTTTCTTT.

The CDR3 here is CAWTPTPLAGRRETQYF. CDR3 nucleotide sequence: TGTGCCTGGACCCCAACCCCCCTAGCGGGGCGTCGGGAGACCCAGTACTTC. V and J are TRBV30 and TRBJ2-5; TRBD2 matches at 9 bases. CDR3 length equals 17 residues. Germline V gives CDR1 GTSNPN, CDR2 SVGIG (reference sequence). V was pared by 4 bases and J by 5 bases, with 17 bases of the junction left unmatched.

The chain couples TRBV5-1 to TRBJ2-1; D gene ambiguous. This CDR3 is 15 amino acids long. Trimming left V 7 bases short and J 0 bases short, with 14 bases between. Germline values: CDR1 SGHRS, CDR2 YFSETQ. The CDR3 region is CASRSTVSSYNEQFF. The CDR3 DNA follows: TGCGCCAGCCGCTCGACTGTGAGCTCCTACAATGAGCAGTTCTTC.

The CDR3 protein is CASSLTSNPTYEQYF. CDR3 coding DNA: TGTGCCAGCAGCCTAACTTCCAACCCAACCTACGAGCAGTACTTC. The chain carries TRBV5-4 and TRBJ2-7; no clear D. This CDR3 has 15 amino acids. CDR1 is SGHNT and CDR2 is YYREEE in the germline V gene (reference sequence). Trimming left V 4 bases short and J 2 bases short, with 16 bases between.

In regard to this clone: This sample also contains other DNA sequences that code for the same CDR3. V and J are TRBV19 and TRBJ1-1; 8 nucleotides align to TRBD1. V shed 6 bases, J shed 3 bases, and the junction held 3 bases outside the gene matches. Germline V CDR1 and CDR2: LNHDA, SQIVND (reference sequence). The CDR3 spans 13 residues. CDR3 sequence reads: CASSMDRDTEAFF. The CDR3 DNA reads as TGTGCCAGTAGCATGGACAGGGACACTGAAGCTTTCTTT.